This T cell receptor (beta chain) appears in the sequencing data of a study of cytomegalovirus exposure and HLA in healthy donors. Germline V CDR1 and CDR2: LGHNT, FRNRAP. CDR3 size: 12 residues. V was clipped by 4 bases and J by 6 bases, with 6 bases between them. Primers: 60 Vbeta forward and 13 Jbeta reverse. Repertoires were generated with immunoSEQ multiplex PCR, while TCRdb's copy carries only in-frame clones and drops some. This sample has about 150,000 clones; about three quarters occur once, and the top ten carry under 4%. This sequence originates from a woman aged 40 to 50 in good health and CMV-seronegative. Source material: PBMCs. This chain joins TRBV12-5 and TRBJ2-2; D remains unclear. Here the CDR3 DNA reads TGTGCTAGTGGTTCCAGTCCCGGGGAGCTGTTTTTT. Amino acid sequence: CASGSSPGELFF.